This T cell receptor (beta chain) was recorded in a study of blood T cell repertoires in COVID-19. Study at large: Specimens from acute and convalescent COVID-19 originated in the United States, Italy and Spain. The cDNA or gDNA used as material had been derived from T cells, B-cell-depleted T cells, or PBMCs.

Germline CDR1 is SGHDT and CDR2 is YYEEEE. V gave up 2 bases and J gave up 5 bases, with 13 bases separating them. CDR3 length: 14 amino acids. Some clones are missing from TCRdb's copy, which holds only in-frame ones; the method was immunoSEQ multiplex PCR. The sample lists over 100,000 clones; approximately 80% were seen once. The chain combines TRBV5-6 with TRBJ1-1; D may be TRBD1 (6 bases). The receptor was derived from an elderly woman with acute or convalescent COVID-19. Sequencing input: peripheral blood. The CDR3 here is CASSFVGGGTEAFF. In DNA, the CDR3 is TGTGCCAGCAGCTTTGTAGGGGGTGGAACTGAAGCTTTCTTT.